This T cell receptor beta chain was documented in a study of CD8 T cells in ankylosing spondylitis (dated by TCRdb to 2016 to 2017). For the study in its entirety: T cell receptor beta repertoires were profiled in healthy donors and ankylosing spondylitis patients so that disease-linked TCR variants could be found. The full study cohort comprised about 23 ankylosing spondylitis patients and some 100 healthy donors. Peripheral blood was sampled, and synovial fluid was additionally collected from ankylosing spondylitis patients.

The full study reports these points: A CD8+ phenotype was shown by the disease-linked clones, which were found at relatively low frequencies in peripheral blood. A TCR beta motif made up of about eight highly homologous amino acid variants appeared to be characteristic of blood from ankylosing spondylitis patients. The disease-linked clones were reported as significantly enriched in matched synovial fluid samples from ankylosing spondylitis patients. Some TCR beta motif variants had previously been reported in synovial fluid and blood of reactive arthritis patients, which suggested common disease-initiation mechanisms.

Sequencing was carried out with an Illumina HiSeq 2500. Quantitative 5'-RACE with molecular barcodes was the method used to prepare the TCR beta libraries. For the original study's pipeline: Disease-linked TCR variants were identified with a new computational method built on a probabilistic model of VDJ rearrangement. The raw public reads went through TCRdb reprocessing: fastp at Q25, MiXCR clone calling, in-frame beta chains kept. Records with the same CDR3 protein are collapsed into one entry carrying the most frequent genes and DNA. The V and J calls and clone size come from TCRdb's table, not from the authors' own analysis. A total of about 220,000 distinct CDR3 sequences appear in this sample, approximately 10% of them only once. The ten largest make up 21% of the sample. The CDR3 numbers 13 residues from cysteine through phenylalanine. Only CDR3 DNA remains: 39 bases, in frame from the first base. V and J are truncated by 3 bases and 0 bases respectively, leaving an intervening sequence of 6 bases. CDR1 is given as SGHTA and CDR2 as FQGNSA, both from the germline V gene.

This clonotype has at least ten counts. This clone's antigen is unknown. The sample holds no much larger clone one base away, and base qualities are not on file. The specimen sequenced was blood, either unsorted or a sorted T cell fraction (not recorded which). The rearrangement joined TRBV7-2 to TRBJ2-7; TRBD1 is a weak D gene call, 6 bases matching. The receptor's source is a male donor with ankylosing spondylitis or in good health (not recorded which). CDR3 reads: CASSFRGSYEQYF. The DNA is TGTGCCAGCAGCTTCAGGGGCTCCTACGAGCAGTACTTC. Here the CDR3 is joined to the reference TRBV7-2 and TRBJ2-7 genes, and the full variable domain is: GAGVSQSPSNKVTEKGKDVELRCDPISGHTALYWYRQSLGQGLEFLIYFQGNSAPDKSGLPSDRFSAERTGGSVSTLTIQRTQQEDSAVYLCASSFRGSYEQYFGPGTRLTVT.